This T cell receptor (beta chain) was captured in a study of cytomegalovirus exposure and HLA in healthy donors. The CDR3 is 15 residues long. CDR1 and CDR2 from the germline V gene are SGDLS and YYNGEE. J was trimmed by 4 bases and V by 5 bases; bases with no gene match: 2. The PCR ran on 60 Vbeta and 13 Jbeta primers. Assay: immunoSEQ multiplex PCR; the TCRdb copy retains only in-frame clones and omits some. The data hold nearly 300,000 clones, with roughly 88% observed a single time. For this clone: Its antigen is currently unknown.

Study-level points and caveats: A later analysis found most CMV-associated TCR beta chains apparently HLA-restricted. Segments of the TCR beta V type were, in most cases, productive about 87% or about 30% of the time in an earlier analysis.

This clonotype originated in a man aged 35-49 years in good health and CMV-seropositive. This sequence joins TRBV9 and TRBJ2-2; TRBD2 matches at 13 bases. The specimen sequenced was PBMCs. CDR3 region: CASSRLAGGTGELFF. Written as DNA, the CDR3 is TGTGCCAGCAGTCGACTAGCGGGAGGCACCGGGGAGCTGTTTTTT.